This TCR beta chain was identified during a study of T cells in Graves' hyperthyroidism and ophthalmopathy. This clonotype was seen repeatedly, ten times or more. The antigen is unknown. Those patients with uncontrolled infection, other autoimmune disease, pregnancy or lactation were excluded. The CDR3 sequence is 15 residues long. Germline CDR1 and CDR2: SGHRS and YFSETQ. Trimming cost V 0 bases and J 5 bases; bases outside gene matches: 6. Researchers amplified the TCR beta CDR3 regions from RNA transcripts. The TCR CDR3 was amplified in a first-round RT-PCR using the HTBI primer set. TCRdb redid the calling of the multiplex PCR reads with MiXCR, one entry per CDR3 protein. This table has about 350,000 distinct CDR3 sequences, roughly 15% appearing once. Study outcomes and limitations: The model's output predicted ophthalmopathy at a median of roughly 6.9 months prior to onset.

The TCR was taken from a woman aged 55-70 years with Graves' ophthalmopathy. The J gene is TRBJ2-3, the V gene TRBV5-1, with 7 bases aligning to TRBD1. The sample consisted of blood. The CDR3 spells CASSLEGAGLDTQYF. CDR3 DNA: TGCGCCAGCAGCTTGGAGGGGGCTGGTCTAGATACGCAGTATTTT.